What follows describes a single T cell receptor (beta chain). The method was immunoSEQ multiplex PCR; TCRdb's version includes in-frame clones alone and lacks a portion of them. The sample comprises around 95,000 clones, 81% of which are singletons, and about 10% rests with the top ten. This entry is derived from a study of blood T cell repertoires in COVID-19. CDR3 length: 16 amino acids. Trimming stripped 2 bases from V and 3 bases from J, with 16 bases between. Germline values: CDR1 MNHNS, CDR2 SASEGT. Material: peripheral blood. J is TRBJ1-1 and V is TRBV6-1; D is ambiguous. This sequence was found in a woman aged 80 or over with acute or convalescent COVID-19. The CDR3 DNA sequence: TGTGCCAGCAGTGAAATACCGGGGAACGGGCACACTGAAGCTTTCTTT. Encoded protein: CASSEIPGNGHTEAFF.